This T cell receptor (beta chain) was obtained from a study of cytomegalovirus exposure and HLA in healthy donors. With respect to this clone: A junction boundary mismatches the germline segment, possibly from a read error.

The CDR3 consists of 12 residues. The germline CDR1 and CDR2 sequences are LNHDA and SQIVND (reference sequence). PCR involved 60 Vbeta and 13 Jbeta primers. Sequenced by immunoSEQ multiplex PCR; TCRdb stores in-frame clones only, minus some. The table records 95,000 to 150,000 clones, roughly 77% of them present only once. Input material: PBMCs. The J gene is TRBJ1-2, the V gene TRBV19; possibly TRBD1 for D (5 bases). This sequence originates from a woman aged 25 to 39 in good health and CMV-seronegative. The CDR3 region has the DNA TGTGCCAGTAGTCCTGGACACTATGGCTACCCCTTC. Its translation is CASSPGHYGYPF.